This T cell receptor beta chain was obtained from a study of cytomegalovirus exposure and HLA in healthy donors. Amplification used 60 Vbeta primers and 13 Jbeta primers. The method was immunoSEQ multiplex PCR; TCRdb's version includes in-frame clones alone and lacks a portion of them. The sample lists nearly 200,000 clones, 82% seen once, with roughly 0.097% in the top ten. The germline CDR1 and CDR2 sequences are MNHNS and SASEGT. This CDR3 has 18 amino acids. The V end lost 2 bases, the J end lost 6 bases, and 20 bases lay between the germline ends. The J gene is TRBJ1-6, the V gene TRBV6-1; D perhaps matches TRBD1 (6 bases). This receptor was obtained from a boy between 2 and 10 years old in good health and CMV-seronegative. The sample comprised PBMCs. The CDR3 is CASSEHPPGHQPNSPLHF. The CDR3 DNA sequence: TGTGCCAGCAGTGAACACCCTCCGGGACACCAGCCTAATTCACCCCTCCACTTT.